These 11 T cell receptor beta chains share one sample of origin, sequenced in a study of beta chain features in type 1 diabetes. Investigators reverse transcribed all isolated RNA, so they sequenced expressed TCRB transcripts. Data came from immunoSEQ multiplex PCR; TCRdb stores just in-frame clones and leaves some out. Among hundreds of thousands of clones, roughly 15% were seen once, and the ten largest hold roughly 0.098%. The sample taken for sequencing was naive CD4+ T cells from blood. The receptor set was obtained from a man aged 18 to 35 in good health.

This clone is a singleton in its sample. As DNA, the CDR3 is TGTGCCAGCAGCCAAGAGGCCTACAGGGGTCCTAAGTATCAGCCCCAGCATTTT. Protein: CASSQEAYRGPKYQPQHF. The J gene is TRBJ1-5, the V gene TRBV14; 7 nucleotides agree with TRBD1. The J segment lost 5 bases and the V segment lost 0 bases, leaving 13 bases of the junction unmatched. This CDR3 spans 18 amino acids. CDR1 SGHDN and CDR2 FVKESK come from the germline V gene.

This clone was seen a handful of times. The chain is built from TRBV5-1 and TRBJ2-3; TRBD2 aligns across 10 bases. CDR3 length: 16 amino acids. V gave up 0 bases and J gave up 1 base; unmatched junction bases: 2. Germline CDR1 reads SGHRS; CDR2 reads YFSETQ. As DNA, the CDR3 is TGCGCCAGCAGCTTGGATGGACTAGCGGGCACAGATACGCAGTATTTT. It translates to CASSLDGLAGTDTQYF.

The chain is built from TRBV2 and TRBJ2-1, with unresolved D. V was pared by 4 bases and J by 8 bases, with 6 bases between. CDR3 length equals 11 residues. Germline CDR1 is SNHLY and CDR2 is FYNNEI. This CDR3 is CASSGIYEQFF. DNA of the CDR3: TGTGCCAGCAGTGGTATATATGAGCAGTTCTTC.

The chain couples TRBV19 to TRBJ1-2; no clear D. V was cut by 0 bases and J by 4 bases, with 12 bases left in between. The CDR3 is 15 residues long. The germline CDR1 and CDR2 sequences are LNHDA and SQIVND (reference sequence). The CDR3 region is CASSIDRGSTYGYTF. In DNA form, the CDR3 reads TGTGCCAGTAGTATAGATCGGGGATCCACCTATGGCTACACCTTC.

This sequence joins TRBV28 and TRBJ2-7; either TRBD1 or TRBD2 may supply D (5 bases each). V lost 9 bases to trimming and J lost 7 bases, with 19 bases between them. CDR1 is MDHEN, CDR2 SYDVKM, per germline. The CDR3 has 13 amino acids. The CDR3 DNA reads TGTGCCAGTAGGAGGCAGGGAAGTGTAGAGCAGTACTTC. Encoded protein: CASRRQGSVEQYF.

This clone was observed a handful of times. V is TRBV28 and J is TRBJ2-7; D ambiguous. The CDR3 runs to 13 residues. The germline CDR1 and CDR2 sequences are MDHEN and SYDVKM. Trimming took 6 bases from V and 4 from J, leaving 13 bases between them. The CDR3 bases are TGTGCCAGCAGCCGTCCCGGGCTTTACGAGCAGTACTTC. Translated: CASSRPGLYEQYF.

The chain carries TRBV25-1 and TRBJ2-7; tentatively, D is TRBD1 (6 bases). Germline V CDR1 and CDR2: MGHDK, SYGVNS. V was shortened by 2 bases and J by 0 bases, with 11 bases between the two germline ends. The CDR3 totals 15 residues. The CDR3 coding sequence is TGTGCCAGCAGTGAAGGGACAAAGTTCTCCTACGAGCAGTACTTC. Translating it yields CASSEGTKFSYEQYF.

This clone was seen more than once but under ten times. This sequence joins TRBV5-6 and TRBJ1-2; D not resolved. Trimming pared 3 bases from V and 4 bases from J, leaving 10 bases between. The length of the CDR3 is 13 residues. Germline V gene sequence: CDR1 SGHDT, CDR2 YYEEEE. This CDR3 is CASSSGGVYGYTF. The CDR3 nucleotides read TGTGCCAGCAGCTCCGGCGGTGTCTATGGCTACACCTTC.

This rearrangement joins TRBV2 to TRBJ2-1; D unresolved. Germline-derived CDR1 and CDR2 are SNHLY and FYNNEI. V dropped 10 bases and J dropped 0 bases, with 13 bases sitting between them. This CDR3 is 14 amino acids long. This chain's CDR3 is CAIRTASSYNEQFF. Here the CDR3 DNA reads TGTGCCATACGGACCGCGAGCTCCTACAATGAGCAGTTCTTC.

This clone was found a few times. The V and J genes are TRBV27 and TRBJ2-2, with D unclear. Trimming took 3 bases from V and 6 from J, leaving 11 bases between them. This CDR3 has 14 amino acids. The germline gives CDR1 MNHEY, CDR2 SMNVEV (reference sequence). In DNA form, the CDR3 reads TGTGCCAGCAGTTTTATCCGGCCGGCCGGGGAGCTGTTTTTT. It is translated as CASSFIRPAGELFF.

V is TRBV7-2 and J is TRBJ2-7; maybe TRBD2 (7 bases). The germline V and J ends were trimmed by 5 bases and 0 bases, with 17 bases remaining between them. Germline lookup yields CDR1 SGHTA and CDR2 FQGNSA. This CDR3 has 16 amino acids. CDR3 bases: TGTGCCAGCAGCCCAGGGAGGGGGGGCATCTCCTACGAGCAGTACTTC. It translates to CASSPGRGGISYEQYF.